The 11 T cell receptor beta chains reported below all come from one sample, sequenced in a study of blood T cells in healthy people across ages. Combining a sample-barcoded 5' primer with a J-beta primer mix, a second PCR ran for roughly 7 to 12 cycles. TCRdb re-analysed the 5' RACE reads in MiXCR, keeping a single row per CDR3 protein. In the table there are 900,000 to 950,000 distinct CDR3 sequences, 25% to 30% of which are singletons. The sample was also linked to a second study, of T cells of mothers and their children.

Sequenced: blood. The receptors derive from a woman aged 35 to 49 in good health.

In its sample, this clonotype was seen a few times. This chain links TRBV7-8 with TRBJ1-2, with TRBD1 as a possible D gene (6 bases). CDR3 length equals 15 residues. V was trimmed by 7 bases and J by 6 bases, leaving 21 bases between them. Germline lookup yields CDR1 SGHVS and CDR2 FQNEAQ. In DNA form, the CDR3 reads TGTGCCAGCACCCTAGCTGGGGGGGCGGTTAATGGCTACACCTTC. This codes for CASTLAGGAVNGYTF.

The rearrangement joins TRBV7-9 to TRBJ2-7; the match to TRBD1 covers 8 bases. Germline lookup yields CDR1 SEHNR and CDR2 FQNEAQ (reference sequence). The CDR3 covers 15 residues. The ends lost 4 bases at V and 5 bases at J; junction bases unmatched: 10. The CDR3, as DNA: TGTGCCAGCAGCTCTACCGGGACAGGAGCGGACGAGCAGTACTTC. This gives the protein CASSSTGTGADEQYF.

As to this clonotype: It may be a read error: a sequence one base away is much more abundant. The chain links TRBV3-1 to TRBJ2-7, with a possible D match to TRBD2 (5 bases). The CDR3 has 14 amino acids. Germline CDR1 LGHDT, CDR2 YNNKEL (reference sequence). The CDR3 nucleotides read TGTGCCAGCAGCCATCTTGGGAGCTCCTACGGGCAGTACTTC. Translated, it gives CASSHLGSSYGQYF.

On this clonotype: A read error may explain this, as a much larger clone is one base away. J is TRBJ2-1 and V is TRBV29-1, with 7 bases aligning to TRBD1. The CDR3 length is 14 residues. Germline values: CDR1 SQVTM, CDR2 ANQGSEA. Trimming removed 6 bases from V and 5 bases from J; junction bases left unmatched: 10. The CDR3 DNA sequence: TGCAGCGTGACAGGGATTCAACCCCACAATGAGCAGTTCTTC. This encodes CSVTGIQPHNEQFF.

V gene TRBV28 combines with J gene TRBJ1-3; no definite D call. Deletions cut 5 bases from V and 6 bases from J, with 14 bases between. From germline, CDR1 is MDHEN and CDR2 SYDVKM. This CDR3 spans 14 amino acids. The CDR3 loop is CASSVGLTLNTIYF. In DNA, the CDR3 is TGTGCCAGCAGTGTGGGCCTCACACTAAACACCATATATTTT.

This clonotype was detected only once. The chain carries TRBV5-1 and TRBJ2-1; D unresolved. The CDR3 is 15 amino acids. The germline V and J ends were trimmed by 4 bases and 4 bases, with 15 bases remaining between them. Per the germline V gene, CDR1 is SGHRS and CDR2 is YFSETQ. This CDR3 reads CASSPDGSQYNEQFF. CDR3 DNA sequence: TGCGCCAGCAGCCCCGACGGTTCCCAATACAATGAGCAGTTCTTC.

This clonotype was counted only a few times. The chain uses TRBV6-1 and TRBJ2-3; unclear D gene. Looked up from germline, CDR1 is MNHNS and CDR2 is SASEGT. Trimming took 8 bases from V and 4 from J, leaving 16 bases between them. There are 14 residues in the CDR3. The CDR3 here is CASRRSETADTQYF. Written as DNA, the CDR3 is TGTGCCAGCCGAAGAAGTGAGACCGCAGATACGCAGTATTTT.

The chain is built from TRBV7-2 and TRBJ1-6; D might be TRBD1 (6 bases). Germline-derived CDR1 and CDR2 are SGHTA and FQGNSA. Between the trimmed V and J ends, which lost 5 bases and 0 bases, there was a span of 14 bases. The CDR3 is 17 amino acids. CDR3 loop: CASSRRQVLSYNSPLHF. CDR3 in DNA: TGTGCCAGCAGCCGGAGACAGGTCCTCTCCTATAATTCACCCCTCCACTTT.

V is TRBV28 and J is TRBJ1-2; TRBD1 aligns across 9 bases. Germline-derived CDR1 and CDR2 are MDHEN and SYDVKM. Germline trimming cut 6 bases from V and 3 bases from J; bases unmatched to any gene: 8. CDR3 size: 15 residues. CDR3 loop: CASRRMDRGDYGYTF. In nucleotides, the CDR3 is TGTGCCAGCAGGCGAATGGACAGGGGTGACTATGGCTACACCTTC.

This clonotype has only one observation. The chain combines TRBV7-9 with TRBJ2-1; 7 bases are a match to TRBD1. The junction had 15 bases not matched to a gene; V was cut back by 8 bases and J by 5 bases. Germline lookup yields CDR1 SEHNR and CDR2 FQNEAQ (reference sequence). CDR3 size: 16 residues. This CDR3 is CASGKVGDRINNEQFF. CDR3 sequence (DNA): TGTGCCAGCGGGAAAGTAGGGGACAGAATAAACAATGAGCAGTTCTTC.

About this clonotype: A much larger clone is a single base away; this may be a read error. The genes are TRBV20-1 and TRBJ2-5; TRBD1 might be the D (6 bases). CDR1 DFQATT and CDR2 SNEGSKA come from the germline V gene (reference sequence). The length of the CDR3 is 16 residues. The germline V and J ends were trimmed by 4 bases and 2 bases, with 20 bases remaining between them. This CDR3 reads CSATEVGGHRQETQYF. As DNA, the CDR3 is TGCAGTGCTACAGAGGTTGGGGGACACCGACAAGAGACCCAGTACTTC.